The following is a T cell receptor beta chain sequence with its context. Other DNA sequences in the sample encode the same CDR3. The data were obtained in a study of shared clonotypes between healthy human individuals. This CDR3 spans 12 amino acids. From germline, CDR1 is SEHNR and CDR2 FQNEAQ (reference sequence). Germline trimming cut 6 bases from V and 6 bases from J; bases unmatched to any gene: 4. Under the authors' procedure: Junction-only immunoSEQ sequences carried no quality scores, so filtering differed. Repertoires were generated with immunoSEQ multiplex PCR, while TCRdb's copy carries only in-frame clones and drops some. V and J calls and clone size are copied from that table; D and trimming were computed from the DNA. Of fewer than 850,000 clones detected, 96% appear once; the ten largest clones hold about 0.25%. Naive CD8 cells lacked CD45RO, underwent positive selection for CCR7 and left out terminally differentiated effector memory CD45RA+ cells.

The gene calls are TRBV7-9 and TRBJ1-1; 7 bases line up with TRBD1. Material for sequencing was naive CD8+ T cells sorted from blood. The receptor was isolated from a young man in good health. The CDR3 nucleotides read TGTGCCAGCAGAGACAGGGCCGCTGAAGCTTTCTTT. It specifies CASRDRAAEAFF.